The sequence of this T cell receptor beta chain was determined in a study of blood T cell repertoires in COVID-19. About the study: Nucleic acid was either cDNA or gDNA, and it came from T cells, B-cell-depleted T cells, or PBMCs.

In the authors' workflow: How many nucleated cells were present was estimated from reference gene primer amplification. Generated by immunoSEQ multiplex PCR, the TCRdb table keeps only in-frame clones and is missing some. That table gives V, J and clone size, and the DNA gave D and trimming. The profile covers around 70,000 clones, with roughly nine tenths appearing a single time and 2.6% taken by the ten largest. The V end lost 7 bases, the J end lost 0 bases, and 12 bases lay between the germline ends. CDR1 and CDR2 from the germline V gene are MNHEY and SMNVEV (reference sequence). This CDR3 has 14 amino acids.

V usage is TRBV27 and J usage is TRBJ1-1; weak D call: TRBD1 (6 bases). Sequenced: peripheral blood. This sequence originates from a man aged 45-60 years with COVID-19, enrolled during active disease. CDR3 nucleotides: TGTGCCAGCAAAGGGGGTAATATGAACACTGAAGCTTTCTTT. Amino acid sequence: CASKGGNMNTEAFF.